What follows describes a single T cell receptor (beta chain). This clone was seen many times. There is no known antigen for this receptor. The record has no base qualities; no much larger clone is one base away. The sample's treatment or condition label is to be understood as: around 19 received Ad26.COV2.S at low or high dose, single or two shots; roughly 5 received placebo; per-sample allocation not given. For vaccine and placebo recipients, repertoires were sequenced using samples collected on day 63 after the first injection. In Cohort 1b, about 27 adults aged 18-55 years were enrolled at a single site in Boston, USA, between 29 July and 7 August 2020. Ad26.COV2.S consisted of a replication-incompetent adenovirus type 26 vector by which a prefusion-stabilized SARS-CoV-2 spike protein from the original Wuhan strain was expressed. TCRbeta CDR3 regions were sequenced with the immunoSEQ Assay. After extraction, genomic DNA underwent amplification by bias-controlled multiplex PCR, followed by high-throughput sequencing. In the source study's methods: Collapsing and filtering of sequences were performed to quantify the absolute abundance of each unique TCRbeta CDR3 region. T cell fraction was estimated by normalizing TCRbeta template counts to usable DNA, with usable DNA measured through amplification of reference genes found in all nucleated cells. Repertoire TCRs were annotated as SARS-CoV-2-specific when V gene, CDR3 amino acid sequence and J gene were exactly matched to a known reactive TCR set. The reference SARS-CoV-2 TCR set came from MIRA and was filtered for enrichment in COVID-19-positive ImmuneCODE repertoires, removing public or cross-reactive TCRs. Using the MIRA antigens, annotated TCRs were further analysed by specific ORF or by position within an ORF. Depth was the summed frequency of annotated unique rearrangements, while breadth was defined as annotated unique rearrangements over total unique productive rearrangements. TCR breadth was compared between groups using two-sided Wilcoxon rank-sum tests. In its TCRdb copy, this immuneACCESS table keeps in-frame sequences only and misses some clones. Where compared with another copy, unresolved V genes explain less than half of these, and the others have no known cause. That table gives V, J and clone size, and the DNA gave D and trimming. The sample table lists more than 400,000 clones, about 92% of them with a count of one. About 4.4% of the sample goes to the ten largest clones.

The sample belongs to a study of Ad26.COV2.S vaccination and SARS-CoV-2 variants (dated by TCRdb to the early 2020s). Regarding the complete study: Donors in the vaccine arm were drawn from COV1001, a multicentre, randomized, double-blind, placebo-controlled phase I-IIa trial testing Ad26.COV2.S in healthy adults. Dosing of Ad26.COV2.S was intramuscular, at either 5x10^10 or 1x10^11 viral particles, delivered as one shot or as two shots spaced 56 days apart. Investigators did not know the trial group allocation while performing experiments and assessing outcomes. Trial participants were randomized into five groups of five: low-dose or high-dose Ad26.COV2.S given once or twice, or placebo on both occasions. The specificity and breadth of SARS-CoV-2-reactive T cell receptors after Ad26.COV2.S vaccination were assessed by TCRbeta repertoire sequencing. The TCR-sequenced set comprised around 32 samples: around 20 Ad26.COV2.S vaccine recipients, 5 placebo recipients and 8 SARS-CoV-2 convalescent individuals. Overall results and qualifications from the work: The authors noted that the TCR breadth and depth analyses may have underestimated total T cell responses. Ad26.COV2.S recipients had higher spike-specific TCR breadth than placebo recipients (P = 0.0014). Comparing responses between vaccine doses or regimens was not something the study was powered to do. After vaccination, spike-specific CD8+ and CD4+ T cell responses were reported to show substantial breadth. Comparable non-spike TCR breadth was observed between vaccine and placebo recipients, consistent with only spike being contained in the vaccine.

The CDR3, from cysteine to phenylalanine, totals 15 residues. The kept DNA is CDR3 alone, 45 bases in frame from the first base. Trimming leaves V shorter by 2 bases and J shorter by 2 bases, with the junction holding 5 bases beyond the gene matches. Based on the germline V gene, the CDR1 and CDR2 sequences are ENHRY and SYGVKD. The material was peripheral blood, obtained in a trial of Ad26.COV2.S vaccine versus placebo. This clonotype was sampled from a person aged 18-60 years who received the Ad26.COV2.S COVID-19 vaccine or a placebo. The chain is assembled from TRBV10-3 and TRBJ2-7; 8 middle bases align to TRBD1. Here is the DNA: TGTGCCATCAGTGAGACCCCGGACAGGGCCTACGAGCAGTACTTC. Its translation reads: CAISETPDRAYEQYF.